These 23 T cell receptor beta chains were all obtained from the same sample, sequenced in a study of blood T cell repertoires in COVID-19. Clones were read by immunoSEQ multiplex PCR, and TCRdb kept only the in-frame ones, dropping some. Among over 50,000 clones listed, 80% to 90% were seen once. The sequencing input was PBMCs or T cells enriched from blood (not recorded which). Source of these receptors: a woman aged 35 to 49 with acute COVID-19.

This chain connects TRBV27 to TRBJ2-2; 13 bases are shared with TRBD2. Germline CDR1 and CDR2: MNHEY and SMNVEV (reference sequence). J lost 2 bases, V lost 4 bases, and 4 bases had no gene match. CDR3 length equals 17 residues. The CDR3 here is CASSWPGLAGNTGELFF. DNA for the CDR3: TGTGCCAGCAGTTGGCCGGGACTAGCGGGAAACACCGGGGAGCTGTTTTTT.

The chain links TRBV7-9 to TRBJ1-2, with no clear D. This CDR3 is 14 amino acids long. The germline V gene has CDR1 SEHNR and CDR2 FQNEAQ (reference sequence). Trimming removed 1 base from V and 2 bases from J, with 8 bases in between. CDR3 amino acids: CASSLEWANYGYTF. CDR3 nucleotides: TGTGCCAGCAGCTTAGAATGGGCGAACTATGGCTACACCTTC.

The chain combines TRBV6-1 with TRBJ2-4, with a tentative D call TRBD2 (5 bases). Germline CDR1 MNHNS, CDR2 SASEGT. V shed 3 bases and J shed 8 bases, with 11 bases lying between them. The CDR3 is 13 residues long. CDR3 in DNA: TGTGCCAGCAGTGAGGCCAGCGGTTACATTCAGTACTTC. This codes for CASSEASGYIQYF.

The chain links TRBV11-2 to TRBJ2-5, with 13 bases lining up with TRBD2. The V gene end was trimmed by 2 bases and the J gene end by 4 bases; junction bases not matched to a gene: 4. CDR3 length: 16 amino acids. Germline V lookup: CDR1 SGHAT, CDR2 FQNNGV. The CDR3 region is CASSLIGTSGVETQYF. The CDR3 coding sequence is TGTGCCAGCAGCTTAATAGGGACTAGCGGGGTAGAGACCCAGTACTTC.

The rearrangement links TRBV5-1 to TRBJ2-6; D ambiguous. The CDR3 is 15 amino acids. The V gene lost 0 bases and the J gene lost 0 bases, with 4 bases spanning the gap. CDR1 is SGHRS, CDR2 YFSETQ, per germline. CDR3 nucleotide sequence: TGCGCCAGCAGCTTGGGGAGCTCTGGGGCCAACGTCCTGACTTTC. Amino acids: CASSLGSSGANVLTF.

This chain uses TRBV21-1 with TRBJ2-2; the table's TRBD2 call for D was not verified on the DNA. TRBV21-1 is described as a pseudogene. There are 14 residues in the CDR3. CDR3 amino acids: CASRRARGTGELFF. The CDR3, as DNA: TGTGCCAGCAGAAGGGCGCGGGGCACCGGGGAGCTGTTTTTT.

The chain has TRBV2 and TRBJ2-5; D not certain. Germline V gene sequence: CDR1 SNHLY, CDR2 FYNNEI. The CDR3 is made up of 11 amino acids. V was trimmed by 8 bases and J by 5 bases, leaving 9 bases between them. The CDR3 coding sequence is TGTGCCAGCTGTTGGCGGGAGACCCAGTACTTC. Its protein is CASCWRETQYF. Based on the CDR3 plus reference TRBV2 and TRBJ2-5, the full variable domain is EPEVTQTPSHQVTQMGQEVILRCVPISNHLYFYWYRQILGQKVEFLVSFYNNEISEKSEIFDDQFSVERPDGSNFTLKIRSTKLEDSAMYFCASCWRETQYFGPGTRLLVL.

V and J are TRBV28 and TRBJ2-2; maybe TRBD2 (5 bases). The CDR3 loop spans 15 amino acids. Trimming pared 6 bases from V and 1 base from J, leaving 12 bases between. Germline values: CDR1 MDHEN, CDR2 SYDVKM. CDR3 nucleotides: TGTGCCAGCAGCCCAGGACTGGGGAACACCGGGGAGCTGTTTTTT. Amino acids: CASSPGLGNTGELFF.

The rearrangement joins TRBV28 to TRBJ2-7; perhaps TRBD1 as D (5 bases). The CDR3 spans 13 residues. Deletions cut 4 bases from V and 2 bases from J, with 9 bases between. Germline-derived CDR1 and CDR2 are MDHEN and SYDVKM. The CDR3 loop reads CASSSIQAYEQYV. The CDR3 coding sequence is TGTGCCAGCAGTTCCATACAGGCCTACGAGCAGTACGTC.

V is TRBV9 and J is TRBJ2-5, with 8 bases that match TRBD1. Germline CDR1 reads SGDLS; CDR2 reads YYNGEE. Trimming at V came to 0 bases and at J to 7 bases, leaving 11 bases not matched to a gene. This CDR3 region has 16 residues. The CDR3: CASSVEQGAQFGTQYF. Written as DNA, the CDR3 is TGTGCCAGCAGCGTAGAGCAGGGGGCCCAATTCGGGACCCAGTACTTC.

The chain employs TRBV5-1 and TRBJ1-6; D not certain. The CDR3 has 15 amino acids. Per germline, CDR1 SGHRS and CDR2 YFSETQ. Trimming removed 4 bases at V and 7 bases at J, with 15 bases between. The CDR3 here is CASSLNEVGNSPLHF. CDR3 coding DNA: TGCGCCAGCAGCCTTAACGAGGTCGGGAATTCACCCCTCCACTTT. The full variable domain, in which reference TRBV5-1 and TRBJ1-6 provide the parts outside the CDR3, is KAGVTQTPRYLIKTRGQQVTLSCSPISGHRSVSWYQQTPGQGLQFLFEYFSETQRNKGNFPGRFSGRQFSNSRSEMNVSTLELGDSALYLCASSLNEVGNSPLHFGNGTRLTVT.

The gene calls are TRBV7-9 and TRBJ2-7, with 8 bases matching TRBD2. Germline-derived CDR1 and CDR2 are SEHNR and FQNEAQ (reference sequence). There are 13 residues in the CDR3. V lost 7 bases, J lost 5 bases, and 7 bases stayed unmatched. The CDR3 loop is CASTLSGSHEQYF. The CDR3 DNA reads TGTGCCAGCACCCTCAGCGGGAGCCACGAGCAGTACTTC.

The chain recombines TRBV7-9 with TRBJ1-1; D remains ambiguous. Germline V gene lookup returns CDR1 SEHNR and CDR2 FQNEAQ (reference sequence). V dropped 3 bases and J dropped 1 base, with 6 bases sitting between them. The CDR3 has 13 amino acids. This chain's CDR3 is CASSFEKNTEAFF. The CDR3 DNA reads as TGTGCCAGCAGCTTCGAGAAGAACACTGAAGCTTTCTTT.

The rearrangement uses TRBV6-1 and TRBJ2-3; 10 nucleotides line up with TRBD2. V trimming: 4 bases; J trimming: 4 bases; junction bases outside the gene matches: 8. Per the germline V gene, CDR1 is MNHNS and CDR2 is SASEGT. This CDR3 has 16 residues. The CDR3: CASSGGTSVGADTQYF. The CDR3, as DNA: TGTGCCAGCAGTGGCGGGACTAGCGTCGGGGCAGATACGCAGTATTTT.

The chain is built from TRBV18 and TRBJ2-7; 7 bases agree with TRBD1. Germline values: CDR1 KGHSH, CDR2 LQKENI. The CDR3 is 13 residues long. V dropped 6 bases and J dropped 5; count of bases not matched to a gene: 7. The chain's CDR3 is CASSPSGTDEQYV. CDR3 nucleotide sequence: TGTGCCAGCTCGCCGTCCGGGACAGACGAGCAGTACGTC.

V usage is TRBV5-1 and J usage is TRBJ2-7; 7 bases are a match to TRBD2. The CDR3 extends over 14 amino acids. V was pared by 0 bases and J by 3 bases, with 3 bases of the junction left unmatched. Germline V lookup: CDR1 SGHRS, CDR2 YFSETQ. DNA for the CDR3: TGCGCCAGCAGCTTGGATCTAGCGGACTACGAGCAGTACGTC. Residues: CASSLDLADYEQYV.

The chain links TRBV19 to TRBJ2-2, with 10 bases fitting TRBD2. CDR3 length: 17 residues. V shed 2 bases, J shed 5 bases, and the junction held 8 bases outside the gene matches. Germline loops: CDR1 LNHDA, CDR2 SQIVND (reference sequence). The CDR3 loop is CASSIRTSGTGTGELFF. CDR3 DNA sequence: TGTGCCAGTAGTATAAGGACTAGCGGCACAGGGACCGGGGAGCTGTTTTTT. The full variable domain, in which reference TRBV19 and TRBJ2-2 provide the parts outside the CDR3, is DGGITQSPKYLFRKEGQNVTLSCEQNLNHDAMYWYRQDPGQGLRLIYYSQIVNDFQKGDIAEGYSVSREKKESFPLTVTSAQKNPTAFYLCASSIRTSGTGTGELFFGEGSRLTVL.

The V and J genes are TRBV24-1 and TRBJ2-2, with 9 bases matching TRBD1. Germline CDR1 and CDR2: KGHDR and SFDVKD. V shed 3 bases and J 1 base; nucleotides not matched to a gene: 8. The CDR3 extends over 18 amino acids. The CDR3 reads CATSDPRTGVENTGELFF. The CDR3 DNA reads as TGTGCCACCAGTGATCCCCGGACAGGGGTGGAGAACACCGGGGAGCTGTTTTTT.

Note on this clone: Other DNA sequences within the sample encode an identical CDR3. V and J are TRBV9 and TRBJ1-1, with a tentative D call TRBD1 (6 bases). This CDR3 comprises 14 residues. V lost 0 bases and J lost 6, with 12 bases in between. The germline V gene has CDR1 SGDLS and CDR2 YYNGEE. The CDR3 nucleotides are TGTGCCAGCAGCGTAGACAGGGCTGGGGCTGAAGCTTTCTTT. Protein sequence: CASSVDRAGAEAFF.

The J gene is TRBJ1-6, the V gene TRBV6-5; no clear D. CDR3 length equals 13 residues. Germline assignment: CDR1 MNHEY and CDR2 SVGAGI. Trimming cost V 7 bases and J 6 bases, with 10 bases left between them. CDR3 in amino acids: CASTTATNSPLHF. CDR3 DNA: TGTGCCAGCACCACAGCCACTAATTCACCCCTCCACTTT.

The J gene is TRBJ2-7, the V gene TRBV27, with D perhaps matching TRBD1 (5 bases). Per germline, CDR1 MNHEY and CDR2 SMNVEV (reference sequence). V dropped 6 bases and J dropped 4 bases, with 10 bases sitting between them. CDR3 size: 12 residues. This CDR3 is CASRGVGYEQYF. The CDR3 bases are TGTGCCAGCAGAGGGGTGGGTTACGAGCAGTACTTC.

The CDR3 is CASTPGTDTQYF. The CDR3 DNA follows: TGTGCCAGCACCCCAGGCACAGATACGCAGTATTTT. The V and J genes are TRBV7-9 and TRBJ2-3; D unresolved. The CDR3 contains 12 residues. V lost 7 bases and J 1 base, leaving 6 bases between the germline ends. Germline loops: CDR1 SEHNR, CDR2 FQNEAQ (reference sequence).

The chain joins TRBV7-7 to TRBJ2-3, with D maybe TRBD2 (6 bases). Germline CDR1 is SSHAT and CDR2 is FNYEAQ (reference sequence). This CDR3 spans 12 amino acids. V lost 5 bases and J 6 bases, leaving 9 bases between the germline ends. The CDR3 loop reads CASSPEGDTQYF. DNA for the CDR3: TGTGCCAGCAGCCCGGAGGGGGATACGCAGTATTTT.